This T cell receptor beta chain was recorded in a study of cytomegalovirus exposure and HLA in healthy donors. Study-level points and caveats: An observed cluster of highly shared sequence variants was recorded as a likely sequencing artifact. Earlier analysis looked at TCR beta V segments, and most were productive about 87% or about 30% of the time.

Worth noting for this clone: Its antigen is as yet unknown.

PCR employed 60 Vbeta and 13 Jbeta primers. Clones were sequenced by immunoSEQ multiplex PCR, and TCRdb holds only the in-frame ones, with some missing. The sample yields approximately 140,000 clones, 61% seen once. Germline lookup yields CDR1 SGDLS and CDR2 YYNGEE. This CDR3 is built from 13 residues. Trimming pared 2 bases from V and 8 bases from J, leaving 11 bases between. This receptor was obtained from a male donor in good health and CMV-seronegative. This chain connects TRBV9 to TRBJ1-3; D remains ambiguous. The specimen was PBMCs. The CDR3 region has the DNA TGTGCCAGCAGCGTCGCCCCTCGGGACACCATATATTTT. Its protein is CASSVAPRDTIYF.